The T cell receptor (beta chain) under discussion was sequenced for a study of T cells in Graves' hyperthyroidism and ophthalmopathy (dated by TCRdb to between 2018 and 2020). In terms of the full investigation: Peripheral blood was sampled at the time of initial diagnosis, prior to any treatment. TCR V-J signatures able to tell the groups apart were searched for in a discovery cohort of 90 to 100 patients, of whom over 40 had Graves' ophthalmopathy and roughly 58 had stable Graves' hyperthyroidism. Whether ophthalmopathy could be predicted prospectively was tested in an independent validation cohort made up of 18 hyperthyroidism patients plus 17 patients who later progressed to ophthalmopathy. For training and testing, the approximately 97 patients in the discovery cohort were randomly divided in a 7:3 ratio. Thyroid tissue and blood T-cell repertoires from about 6 Graves' hyperthyroidism patients were also compared in the study. After sampling, hyperthyroidism patients received methimazole starting at 30 mg daily, and ophthalmopathy patients received high-dose intravenous methylprednisolone. The paper describes TCR Vbeta CDR3 sequencing of 140 or so peripheral blood samples, made up of 43 ophthalmopathy patients, roughly 80 hyperthyroidism patients and 17 progressor patients. Results the study describes overall, beyond this receptor: During validation, the model predicted progression to ophthalmopathy a median of around six months ahead of onset, with roughly 65% sensitivity and 72.22% specificity. Most expanded thyroid clonotypes (frequency above 0.001) were also detected in blood, a finding suggesting that blood repertoires may reflect thyroid immune responses. Ophthalmopathy was separated from stable hyperthyroidism by a 13 V-J signature model, with about 86% sensitivity and approximately 84% specificity obtained in cross-validation and 80%/75% obtained in testing. No statistical method was used to fix the sample size in advance, and group allocation was not hidden from the investigators.

The TCR beta CDR3 regions were amplified from RNA transcripts. The first round of RT-PCR for the TCR CDR3 was performed with the HTBI primer set and the Qiagen OneStep RT-PCR kit. A second multiplex PCR round built the libraries, followed by size selection and purification. Paired-end sequencing of the libraries was performed with 100 bp reads on an Illumina HiSeq2000. On the authors' methods: SOAPnuke was used to process the raw data, throwing out any read that contained adapters or uncalled bases, had a mean Phred below 15, or lacked an exact constant-primer or identifier match. High-quality paired reads were merged with COPE v1.2.5, and unique nucleotide sequences were defined as clonotypes. Clonotypes were aligned to IMGT TRBV, TRBD and TRBJ reference segments using MiTCR v1.1. The analysis was restricted to V-J combinations with a frequency above 0.0001, which together covered approximately 99% of the repertoires. A TCS score was defined as the ratio between F50 (clonal expansion) and ExV (chaos), using BLOSUM62-based TCRdist between CDR3 peptides within each V-J. Welch's t-statistics and random forest reduced approximately 520 V-J features to roughly 13, which were used in a naive Bayes classifier (R e1071). TCRdb applied fastp at Q25 and MiXCR to the public reads, then kept only in-frame beta chains. Each entry merges the rows of one CDR3 protein and shows their most common DNA and genes. These V and J calls derive from TCRdb rather than the authors' analysis. The sample table records around 300,000 distinct CDR3 sequences; approximately 14% of these occur just once. Together, the top ten hold 30% of the sample.

About this clonotype itself: The specificity of this receptor is unknown. Relative to the germline gene, one junction end is altered; a read error may explain this.

The CDR3 holds 15 amino acids from the cysteine to the phenylalanine. Kept here is only the CDR3 DNA, which spans 45 bases and is read in frame from base 1. CDR1 and CDR2 are drawn from the germline V gene: SGHAT, FQNNGV. Hyperthyroidism patients were newly diagnosed, with disease duration under 2 months, and aged 18 to 65 years. Patients with uncontrolled infections, other autoimmune diseases, pregnancy or lactation were excluded. Diagnoses were established on the basis of clinical symptoms, serum thyroxine and TRAb, thyroid ultrasound, and orbital computed tomography. Blood from progressor patients was collected at the time of first diagnosis with hyperthyroidism, before any ophthalmopathy symptoms had appeared. PBMCs were isolated from 10 ml of fresh peripheral blood by Ficoll-Paque density gradient centrifugation. Patients classed as progressors first received a Graves' hyperthyroidism diagnosis and then went on to develop ophthalmopathy during follow-up. Trizol reagent was used to extract total RNA, and RNA quality was then checked on an Agilent 2100 Bioanalyzer.

Sequenced input: blood. This clonotype was sampled from a woman in her fifties or sixties with Graves' hyperthyroidism that later progressed to Graves' ophthalmopathy. The chain was built from TRBV11-2 and TRBJ1-1; the junction holds 8 bases that match TRBD1. CDR3 protein: CASSRAGTGNTEAFF. Read as DNA, the sequence is TGCGCCAGCAGCCGAGCCGGGACAGGGAACACTGAAGCTTTCTTT.